This TCR beta chain was profiled in a study of T-cell reconstitution after alpha-beta-depleted transplantation in children. Study observations and caveats: After one year, T-cell counts and TCRbeta diversity mostly came from new T cells.

In the case of this clonotype: The antigen remains unidentified.

The authors prepared the TCRbeta library with unique molecular identifiers. TCRdb reanalysed the PCR reads using MiXCR and keeps one entry per CDR3 protein. Of a few hundred thousand distinct CDR3 sequences in the sample, roughly 21% are singletons; the top ten hold about a tenth. V dropped 4 bases and J dropped 0; count of bases not matched to a gene: 8. The V gene's germline CDR1 is MNHEY and CDR2 SMNVEV (reference sequence). This CDR3 spans 16 amino acids. This specimen consisted of PBMCs, mostly from graft donor cells, obtained 180 days after TCRalphabeta/CD19-depleted stem cell transplant. This receptor was identified in a male patient aged 5 to 17 who had a stem cell transplant for acute lymphoblastic leukemia, so the T cells may come from the graft donor. The gene calls are TRBV27 and TRBJ2-5, with 7 positions matching TRBD1. The CDR3 protein is CASSSLGQLYQETQYF. The DNA for the CDR3 is TGTGCCAGCAGTTCCCTGGGACAGCTTTACCAAGAGACCCAGTACTTC.